This is a list of T cell receptor beta chains from one sample in a study of shared clonotypes between healthy human individuals. Measured with immunoSEQ multiplex PCR; TCRdb has only the in-frame clones, and not every one. The sample gives around 560,000 clones, 85% to 95% of which show up once; over 0.1% is in the top ten. Sequencing input: naive CD8+ T cells sorted from blood. The receptors were sampled from a woman in her 30s in good health. Both conserved end residues are part of each CDR3. Each record gives: V gene, J gene, clone size, D gene, CDR3 DNA, CDR3 protein. The D gene is left open where the match is weak. Where a row states a size, it is once, few, many or the class of an expanded clone; other rows omit it.

TRBV28	TRBJ2-7	-	-	TGTGCCAGCAGTTTACTTACTAGCTTCGAGCAGTACTTC	CASSLLTSFEQYF
TRBV6-5	TRBJ1-2	-	-	TGTGCCAGCAGTTCAAGTTTAGGGTATTTTGACTATGGCTACACCTTC	CASSSSLGYFDYGYTF
TRBV28	TRBJ2-5	-	TRBD1	TGTGCCAGCAGTTTAGGATCTGAATCGGCAGGGGGCTTGGGGGAGACCCAGTACTTC	CASSLGSESAGGLGETQYF
TRBV27	TRBJ2-1	few	TRBD2	TGTGCCAGCAGTTTCGGGAGCGGGGTTAATGAGCAGTTCTTC	CASSFGSGVNEQFF
TRBV28	TRBJ2-4	-	-	TGTGCCAGCAGTTTGGGGAGGTTCGACAAAAACATTCAGTACTTC	CASSLGRFDKNIQYF
TRBV4-1	TRBJ2-7	-	-	TGCGCCAGCAGCAACCAGGGAATCAGCAACGAGCAGTACTTC	CASSNQGISNEQYF
TRBV4-1	TRBJ2-1	-	TRBD1	TGCGCCAGCAGCCAGGGAAGAGGGGGCGCGGACAATGAGCAGTTCTTC	CASSQGRGGADNEQFF
TRBV7-6	TRBJ2-7	-	-	TGTGCCAGCAGCCTATTGGGGGACGAGCAGTACTTC	CASSLLGDEQYF
TRBV6-1	TRBJ2-3	once	-	TGTGCCAGCAGTGATTCGGGACACCCTTTCTCCCTTAGCACAGATACGCAGTATTTT	CASSDSGHPFSLSTDTQYF
TRBV15	TRBJ1-5	-	-	TGTGCCACCAGTCCAAGTCGGGGGTCTGGGCAGCCCCAGCATTTT	CATSPSRGSGQPQHF
TRBV18	TRBJ1-4	-	-	TGTGCCAGCTCACTTGACGGGGATCTTGCAACTAATGAAAAACTGTTTTTT	CASSLDGDLATNEKLFF
TRBV27	TRBJ2-7	once	TRBD2	TGTGCCAGCAGGATTAGCGGGAACCTCCACGAGCAGTACTTC	CASRISGNLHEQYF
TRBV18	TRBJ2-7	-	-	TGTGCCAGCTCACCACCGGGGGTCAACTCCTACGAGCAGTACTTC	CASSPPGVNSYEQYF
TRBV7-9	TRBJ2-1	-	TRBD1	TGTGCCAGCAGCCCTCGGACAGGGGCTTCCTACAATGAGCAGTTCTTC	CASSPRTGASYNEQFF
TRBV11-2	TRBJ1-1	once	-	TGTGCCAGCAATTTAGGGAGGGAAGACGCTTTCTTT	CASNLGREDAFF
TRBV28	TRBJ1-1	-	-	TGTGCCAGCAGTTTATATAAGAACACTGAAGCTTTCTTT	CASSLYKNTEAFF
TRBV9	TRBJ2-7	once	-	TGTGCCAGCAGCGTAGGGGACCATGGGGGGACAACCTACGAGCAGTACTTC	CASSVGDHGGTTYEQYF
TRBV4-1	TRBJ2-7	-	-	TGCGCCAGCAGCCAAGATGAGGTGGACAGTGAAGGCTACGAGCAGTACTTC	CASSQDEVDSEGYEQYF
TRBV6-1	TRBJ1-5	-	-	TGTGCCAACGGACGGGACGCGAGGCCCCAGCATTTT	CANGRDARPQHF
TRBV2	TRBJ2-7	-	-	TGTGCCAGCAGTCCCCCCGGGGGTAGCTCCTACGAGCAGTACTTC	CASSPPGGSSYEQYF
TRBV19	TRBJ1-2	once	-	TGTGCCAGTCACATCCGTGGCAGACCCGTCTATGGCTACACCTTC	CASHIRGRPVYGYTF
TRBV6-5	TRBJ1-4	-	-	TGTGCCAGCAGTTACTCGATAAGGCAGAATGAAAAACTGTTTTTT	CASSYSIRQNEKLFF
TRBV7-8	TRBJ1-4	-	-	TGTGCCAGCAGCTTAAACAGGGATGAAAAACTGTTTTTT	CASSLNRDEKLFF
TRBV6-5	TRBJ2-7	once	-	TGTGCCAGCAGTTACGGGGGTGGAGCCTACGAGCAGTACTTC	CASSYGGGAYEQYF
TRBV7-9	TRBJ2-1	-	-	TGTGCCAGCAGCTTAGGTAGCACGGAGCGGGATGAGCAGTTCTTC	CASSLGSTERDEQFF
TRBV5-5	TRBJ2-7	-	TRBD1	TGTGCCAGCAGCTCATTACAGGGGGCCTGGGAGCAGTACTTC	CASSSLQGAWEQYF
TRBV28	TRBJ2-7	once	-	TGTGCCAGCAGTTTATTCCGGGACATCTCCTACGAGCAGTACTTC	CASSLFRDISYEQYF
TRBV5-1	TRBJ2-7	-	-	TGCGCCAGCAGCCCCCTCCGGGACACTAACTCCTACGAGCAGTACTTC	CASSPLRDTNSYEQYF
TRBV15	TRBJ2-5	-	-	TGTGCCACCAGCAGAGATAAACACAATCCGAAAGAGACCCAGTACTTC	CATSRDKHNPKETQYF
TRBV27	TRBJ2-3	-	TRBD2	TGTGCCAGCAGTTTCCTAGCGGGAGATCAAGATACGCAGTATTTT	CASSFLAGDQDTQYF
TRBV6-1	TRBJ1-5	once	-	TGTGCCAGCAGTGAACCTGGGCCCCAGCATTTT	CASSEPGPQHF
TRBV6-1	TRBJ2-7	-	TRBD2	TGTGCCAGCAGTGTAGGACTAGCGGGAGTCGGAAACCGCTACGAGCAGTACTTC	CASSVGLAGVGNRYEQYF
TRBV29-1	TRBJ2-7	once	-	TGCAGCGTTGACTGGAGGCAGGGGAGCTCCTACGAGCAGTACTTC	CSVDWRQGSSYEQYF
TRBV4-1	TRBJ2-7	-	-	TGCGCCAGCAGCCAAGCTGCAGGGGCCTACGAGCAGTACTTC	CASSQAAGAYEQYF
TRBV28	TRBJ2-2	-	-	TGTGCCAGCAGTAACCTCCGGCGACTAACTTACACCGGGGAGCTGTTTTTT	CASSNLRRLTYTGELFF
TRBV2	TRBJ2-5	-	TRBD2	TGTGCCAGCAGTGAATCTTTAGCGGGGGGGGAGACCCAGTACTTC	CASSESLAGGETQYF
TRBV5-8	TRBJ2-7	-	-	TGTGCCGGGGGTACCTACGAGCAGTACTTC	CAGGTYEQYF
TRBV27	TRBJ2-2	-	-	TGTGCCAGCAGTTTATCGGGGTACACCGGGGAGCTGTTTTTT	CASSLSGYTGELFF
TRBV19	TRBJ1-5	-	-	TGTGCCAGTACTCTAGATGGGGGGAATCAGCCCCAGCATTTT	CASTLDGGNQPQHF
TRBV27	TRBJ1-2	-	TRBD1	TGTGCCAGCAGTAGGGACAGGGTGAACTATGGCTACACCTTC	CASSRDRVNYGYTF
TRBV11-2	TRBJ1-1	-	-	TGTGCCAGCAGCTTATCGGCAATGGGACGGGGCGGGGTGAATACTGAAGCTTTCTTT	CASSLSAMGRGGVNTEAFF
TRBV28	TRBJ1-1	-	TRBD1	TGTGCCAGCAGTACAGTTCGGGACAGGGTCTTTGAAGCTTTCTTT	CASSTVRDRVFEAFF